These 22 T cell receptor beta chains were all obtained from the same sample, sequenced in a study of Graves' ophthalmopathy and Graves' hyperthyroidism. The TCR beta CDR3 regions underwent amplification from RNA transcripts. In the first round, RT-PCR was carried out with HTBI primers, and a multiplex PCR formed the second round. TCRdb re-called the multiplex PCR reads with MiXCR, one entry per CDR3 protein. The sample shows about 340,000 distinct CDR3 sequences, under 20% of them seen only once. Sequenced sample: peripheral blood. These receptors all come from an adult man with Graves' ophthalmopathy.

This clonotype occurred many times. The chain combines TRBV12-3 or TRBV12-4 with TRBJ1-2, with 7 bases fitting TRBD1. The trim removed 2 bases at V and 5 bases at J, leaving 5 bases unmatched. CDR3 size: 14 residues. The DNA for the CDR3 is TGTGCCAGCAGTTTAAAGGGGGCGGAATATGGCTACACCTTC. Translation: CASSLKGAEYGYTF.

This clonotype has at least ten counts. This chain uses TRBV11-2 with TRBJ2-2; 8 bases match TRBD2. Looked up from germline, CDR1 is SGHAT and CDR2 is FQNNGV. The CDR3 is 16 residues long. The V and J ends lost 5 bases and 0 bases, in that order; junction bases with no gene match: 5. The CDR3 is CASSTTSGSNTGELFF. The CDR3 DNA reads TGTGCCAGCAGCACAACTAGCGGATCGAACACCGGGGAGCTGTTTTTT.

This clonotype was found many times. This rearrangement joins TRBV28 to TRBJ1-5, with 7 nucleotides matching TRBD1. The germline gives CDR1 MDHEN, CDR2 SYDVKM. The CDR3 runs 15 residues. Losses at the gene ends were 4 bases for V and 5 bases for J; bases not matched to a gene: 8. CDR3 coding DNA: TGTGCCAGCAGTTCCCGGGACAGCGGGCATCAGCCCCAGCATTTT. The encoded protein is CASSSRDSGHQPQHF.

This clonotype was counted at least ten times. The chain combines TRBV6-1 with TRBJ2-5; D gene unclear. The CDR3 runs to 11 residues. The germline gives CDR1 MNHNS, CDR2 SASEGT. Trimming removed 4 bases from V and 5 bases from J, with 5 bases in between. The CDR3 loop reads CASSGWETQYF. CDR3 sequence (DNA): TGTGCCAGCAGTGGATGGGAGACCCAGTACTTC.

This clonotype was detected many times. This chain joins TRBV30 and TRBJ1-6, with D tentatively TRBD1 (6 bases). This CDR3 is 15 amino acids long. V was clipped by 4 bases and J by 7 bases, with 17 bases between them. Germline loops: CDR1 GTSNPN, CDR2 SVGIG (reference sequence). CDR3 residues: CAWKLLRTENSPLHF. The CDR3 nucleotides read TGTGCCTGGAAACTCCTCCGGACAGAAAATTCACCCCTCCACTTT.

This clonotype has ten or more counts. This chain uses TRBV7-9 with TRBJ1-2; D is unresolved. There are 15 residues in the CDR3. Trimming left V 7 bases short and J 8 bases short, with 23 bases between. Germline V gene data show CDR1 as SEHNR and CDR2 as FQNEAQ (reference sequence). CDR3 amino acids: CASNIAGGNEDGYTF. The CDR3 DNA sequence: TGTGCCAGCAATATAGCGGGCGGGAACGAGGACGGCTACACCTTC.

The chain recombines TRBV6-4 with TRBJ2-7, with no clear D. With 4 bases removed from V and 0 bases from J, the gap between germline ends came to 7 bases. Germline V gene sequence: CDR1 MRHNA, CDR2 SNTAGT. The CDR3 has 13 residues. The CDR3 loop is CASSGSYSYEQYF. CDR3 DNA: TGTGCCAGCAGTGGTAGCTACTCCTACGAGCAGTACTTC.

This clonotype was found many times. CDR3 residues: CASSTYRDEQYF. The CDR3 region has the DNA TGTGCCAGCAGTACATACAGGGACGAGCAGTACTTC. The chain carries TRBV6-2 or TRBV6-3 and TRBJ2-7; TRBD1 is a possible D gene (6 bases). V dropped 5 bases and J dropped 5 bases, with 10 bases sitting between them. This CDR3 spans 12 amino acids. Germline CDR1 MNHEY, CDR2 SVGEGT.

This clonotype was recorded at least ten times. The CDR3 sequence: CSARGPGLAGGPSTGELFF. CDR3 coding DNA: TGCAGTGCTAGAGGGCCGGGACTAGCGGGGGGGCCGAGCACCGGGGAGCTGTTTTTT. The chain couples TRBV20-1 to TRBJ2-2; the match to TRBD2 covers 16 bases. After removal of 1 base from V and 4 bases from J, the junction contained 9 bases not matched to a gene. Germline CDR1 reads DFQATT; CDR2 reads SNEGSKA (reference sequence). The CDR3 has 19 amino acids.

This clonotype appeared many times. In nucleotides, the CDR3 is TGTGCCAGCAGCCCTCAAGATCCGAGGGACACTGAAGCTTTCTTT. Protein product: CASSPQDPRDTEAFF. J is TRBJ1-1 and V is TRBV5-5; D ambiguous. CDR1 and CDR2 from the germline V gene are SGHKS and YYEKEE (reference sequence). CDR3 length equals 15 residues. V lost 4 bases and J 3 bases, leaving 16 bases between the germline ends.

In this sample, this clonotype turned up many times. The J gene is TRBJ1-5, the V gene TRBV12-3 or TRBV12-4, with D tentatively TRBD1 (5 bases). This CDR3 has 14 amino acids. V was clipped by 6 bases and J by 5 bases, with 14 bases between them. The CDR3 region is CASSRWGSDQPQHF. For the CDR3, the DNA is TGTGCCAGCAGCCGCTGGGGGTCGGATCAGCCCCAGCATTTT.

This clonotype was counted many times. The chain joins TRBV7-8 to TRBJ2-7, with 11 bases lining up with TRBD1. The CDR3 spans 12 residues. V lost 11 bases to trimming and J lost 4 bases; unmatched junction nucleotides: 4. Germline assignment: CDR1 SGHVS and CDR2 FQNEAQ. DNA for the CDR3: TGTGCCTCCGGGACAGGGGGGTACGAGCAGTACTTC. Translated: CASGTGGYEQYF.

This clonotype appeared many times. The chain links TRBV12-3 or TRBV12-4 to TRBJ2-5, with D perhaps TRBD2 (6 bases). The CDR3 loop spans 17 amino acids. V shed 3 bases and J shed 4 bases, with 21 bases lying between them. CDR3 DNA sequence: TGTGCCAGCAGTTTCCGTGGGACGGGAGCTGGTCGAGAGACCCAGTACTTC. Translation gives CASSFRGTGAGRETQYF.

In this sample, this clonotype turned up many times. The chain couples TRBV2 to TRBJ2-5, with 10 nucleotides matching TRBD1. J lost 1 base, V lost 5 bases, and 7 bases had no gene match. CDR1 and CDR2 from the germline V gene are SNHLY and FYNNEI. The CDR3 covers 16 residues. Here the CDR3 reads CASSLGTGDLQETQYF. The CDR3 nucleotides are TGTGCCAGCAGTTTGGGGACAGGGGACCTCCAAGAGACCCAGTACTTC.

This clonotype appeared many times. The chain has TRBV6-5 and TRBJ1-1; possibly TRBD1 for D (5 bases). Trimming stripped 2 bases from V and 7 bases from J, with 17 bases between. Per the germline V gene, CDR1 is MNHEY and CDR2 is SVGAGI. This CDR3 spans 15 amino acids. The CDR3 nucleotides read TGTGCCAGCAGTTACACAACAAGACAGCGTAATGAAGCTTTCTTT. The encoded protein is CASSYTTRQRNEAFF.

The sample holds many counts of this clonotype. This chain links TRBV28 with TRBJ2-5; D gene unclear. The V end was cut by 4 bases, the J end by 3 bases, with 12 bases between. Germline CDR1 is MDHEN and CDR2 is SYDVKM. The CDR3 runs 14 residues. The chain's CDR3 is CASSSLGLKETQYF. Here the CDR3 DNA reads TGTGCCAGCAGTTCCCTTGGTCTGAAAGAGACCCAGTACTTC.

This clonotype was seen repeatedly, ten times or more. The V gene is TRBV7-2, the J gene TRBJ2-1; 8 bases fit TRBD1. V was clipped by 1 base and J by 7 bases; unmatched bases: 3. Germline lookup yields CDR1 SGHTA and CDR2 FQGNSA. CDR3 length: 14 amino acids. The CDR3 loop is CASSLVYRGNEQFF. CDR3 nucleotides: TGTGCCAGCAGCTTAGTGTACAGGGGGAATGAGCAGTTCTTC. The complete variable domain, with remaining parts taken from reference TRBV7-2 and TRBJ2-1, reads GAGVSQSPSNKVTEKGKDVELRCDPISGHTALYWYRQSLGQGLEFLIYFQGNSAPDKSGLPSDRFSAERTGGSVSTLTIQRTQQEDSAVYLCASSLVYRGNEQFFGPGTRLTVL.

This clonotype was detected only once. The rearrangement joins TRBV20-1 to TRBJ2-7, with 10 bases fitting TRBD2. Germline V gene sequence: CDR1 DFQATT, CDR2 SNEGSKA (reference sequence). The CDR3 sequence is 15 residues long. The ends lost 5 bases at V and 2 bases at J; junction bases unmatched: 9. CDR3 amino acids: CSASGRTSGTYEQYF. The CDR3 DNA reads as TGCAGTGCTTCGGGGCGGACTAGCGGCACCTACGAGCAGTACTTC.

This clonotype was counted ten times or more. This sequence joins TRBV12-3 or TRBV12-4 and TRBJ2-5; weak D call: TRBD2 (5 bases). Trimming pared 7 bases from V and 5 bases from J, leaving 14 bases between. This CDR3 comprises 13 residues. CDR3 DNA: TGTGCCAGCAATCCCCCCGCGGGTGAGACCCAGTACTTC. It is translated as CASNPPAGETQYF.

The chain joins TRBV27 to TRBJ2-5; 9 nucleotides line up with TRBD1. The CDR3 totals 16 residues. Germline V gene sequence: CDR1 MNHEY, CDR2 SMNVEV (reference sequence). The trim removed 2 bases at V and 6 bases at J, leaving 10 bases unmatched. The CDR3 nucleotides are TGTGCCAGCAGTTTAACGGGACAGGGTTTCGAAAAGACCCAGTACTTC. Translation: CASSLTGQGFEKTQYF.

This clonotype was observed at least ten times. The V and J genes are TRBV12-3 or TRBV12-4 and TRBJ2-5, with TRBD1 identical over 7 bases. V was pared by 5 bases and J by 2 bases, with 8 bases of the junction left unmatched. CDR3 length: 15 amino acids. CDR3 sequence reads: CASSQWTGIQETQYF. The CDR3 region has the DNA TGTGCCAGCAGTCAGTGGACAGGAATACAAGAGACCCAGTACTTC.

Notes on this clonotype: A much larger clonotype is one base distant, so this may be a read error. Here the CDR3 DNA reads TGTGCCAGCAGCGTAGGATGGGGTCTGGAGACCCAGTACTTC. Translated: CASSVGWGLETQYF. This rearrangement joins TRBV9 to TRBJ2-5; no clear D gene. V was shortened by 0 bases and J by 5 bases, with 11 bases between the two germline ends. The CDR3 totals 14 residues. Looked up from germline, CDR1 is SGDLS and CDR2 is YYNGEE.